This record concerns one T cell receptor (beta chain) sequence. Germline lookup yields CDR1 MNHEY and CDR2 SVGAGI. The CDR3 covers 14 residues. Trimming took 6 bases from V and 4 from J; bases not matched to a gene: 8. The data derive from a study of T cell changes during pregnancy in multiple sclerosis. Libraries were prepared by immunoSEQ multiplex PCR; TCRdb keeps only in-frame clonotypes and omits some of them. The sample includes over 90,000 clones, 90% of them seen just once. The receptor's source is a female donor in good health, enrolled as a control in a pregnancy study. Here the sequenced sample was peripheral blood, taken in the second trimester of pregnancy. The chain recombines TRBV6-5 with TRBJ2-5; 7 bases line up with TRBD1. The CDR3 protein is CASSFDRDRETQYF. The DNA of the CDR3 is TGTGCCAGCAGCTTTGACAGGGATCGAGAGACCCAGTACTTC.